These T cell receptor beta chains were read from a single sample in a study of PD-L1 blockade in urothelial cancer. Sequenced by immunoSEQ multiplex PCR; TCRdb stores in-frame clones only, minus some. The table lists some 84,000 clones, about 80% of them singletons. Sequenced material: PBMCs, taken around atezolizumab (anti-PD-L1) treatment. Every receptor here comes from a man aged 65 to 85 with urothelial cancer. Both conserved end residues are part of each CDR3. A D gene is named only where the DNA matches it firmly. Expanded clones get a size class; other rows say once, few or many, or leave the size out.

abundance	v_gene	d_gene	j_gene	CDR3aa	CDR3nt
-	TRBV2	-	TRBJ1-1	CASSQRQNTEAFF	TGTGCCAGCAGTCAACGACAGAACACTGAAGCTTTCTTT
-	TRBV11-3	TRBD1	TRBJ1-2	CASSSHPGGYYGYTF	TGTGCCAGCAGCTCCCATCCAGGGGGCTACTATGGCTACACCTTC
-	TRBV11-2	-	TRBJ2-3	CASSPVDLEDTQYF	TGTGCCAGCAGCCCCGTAGATCTTGAAGATACGCAGTATTTT
-	TRBV2	-	TRBJ1-2	CASSKWAEDSYTF	TGTGCCAGCAGTAAATGGGCGGAGGATAGCTACACCTTC
-	TRBV5-4	-	TRBJ1-2	CASSLGAGVYGYTF	TGTGCCAGCAGCTTGGGGGCGGGGGTTTATGGCTACACCTTC
-	TRBV5-1	TRBD1	TRBJ1-6	CASSLDPRTGSDNSPLHF	TGCGCCAGCAGCTTGGACCCCCGGACAGGGTCAGATAATTCACCCCTCCACTTT
-	TRBV5-1	TRBD1	TRBJ1-5	CASSPQGAGQPQHF	TGCGCCAGCAGCCCACAGGGGGCCGGTCAGCCCCAGCATTTT
-	TRBV5-4	-	TRBJ1-5	CASSLQGSINQPQHF	TGTGCCAGCAGCTTACAGGGATCTATCAATCAGCCCCAGCATTTT
-	TRBV12-2	-	TRBJ2-3	CASPLGGGTPLSTDTQYF	TGTGCAAGTCCCCTGGGCGGGGGAACCCCTCTTAGCACAGATACGCAGTATTTT
-	TRBV5-1	TRBD2	TRBJ2-7	CASSSGTSGSEQYF	TGCGCCAGCAGCTCCGGGACTAGCGGGAGCGAGCAGTACTTC
-	TRBV5-4	-	TRBJ2-1	CASSPGTPSYNEQFF	TGTGCCAGCAGCCCAGGGACACCTTCCTACAATGAGCAGTTCTTC
-	TRBV6-1	TRBD1	TRBJ1-2	CASAGTGGVRGGYTF	TGTGCCAGCGCCGGGACAGGGGGGGTCCGGGGTGGCTACACCTTC
-	TRBV6-5	-	TRBJ1-1	CASSSRGTEAFF	TGTGCCAGCAGTTCCCGGGGAACTGAAGCTTTCTTT
once	TRBV9	TRBD2	TRBJ2-1	CASSVGGTSGEQFF	TGTGCCAGCAGCGTAGGAGGGACTAGCGGTGAGCAGTTCTTC